This entry lists 8 T cell receptor beta chains sequenced from one sample in a study of T cell changes during pregnancy in multiple sclerosis. Here immunoSEQ multiplex PCR was the method, and the copy in TCRdb shows in-frame clones only, minus some. The profile covers tens of thousands of clones, with about nine tenths appearing a single time and about 0.42% taken by the ten largest. The specimen was CD4+ T cells from peripheral blood mononuclear cells, collected in the third trimester of pregnancy. These receptors all stem from a female donor in good health, enrolled as a control in a pregnancy study.

V is TRBV5-1 and J is TRBJ1-1; unclear D gene. The germline V and J ends were trimmed by 0 bases and 4 bases, with 10 bases remaining between them. Germline CDR1 and CDR2: SGHRS and YFSETQ. This CDR3 spans 14 amino acids. The CDR3 region has the DNA TGCGCCAGCAGCTTGGCCGGGGAGAGCACTGAAGCTTTCTTT. This encodes CASSLAGESTEAFF.

The chain couples TRBV11-1 to TRBJ2-3; TRBD1 might be the D (5 bases). The CDR3 extends over 15 amino acids. The germline gives CDR1 SGHAT, CDR2 FQDESV (reference sequence). V lost 5 bases to trimming and J lost 7 bases, with 19 bases between them. The CDR3 loop is CASSINGDSFNTQYF. The DNA for the CDR3 is TGTGCCAGCAGCATTAACGGCGACAGCTTCAATACGCAGTATTTT. The variable domain in full, completed from reference TRBV11-1 and TRBJ2-3, reads EAEVAQSPRYKITEKSQAVAFWCDPISGHATLYWYRQILGQGPELLVQFQDESVVDDSQLPKDRFSAERLKGVDSTLKIQPAELGDSAMYLCASSINGDSFNTQYFGPGTRLTVL.

J is TRBJ2-5 and V is TRBV2, with TRBD2 matching 12 bases. With V trimmed by 7 bases and J by 7 bases, 10 bases remained unmatched. This CDR3 has 15 residues. From germline, CDR1 is SNHLY and CDR2 FYNNEI. The CDR3 is CASNRLAGEEGTQYF. The CDR3 DNA follows: TGTGCCAGCAATCGACTAGCGGGAGAGGAAGGGACCCAGTACTTC.

The chain is built from TRBV5-1 and TRBJ2-1, with D unresolved. The V and J ends lost 1 base and 0 bases respectively, with 8 bases between them. CDR1 is SGHRS, CDR2 YFSETQ, per germline. The CDR3 runs 15 residues. This chain's CDR3 is CASSLMAGSYNEQFF. CDR3 in DNA: TGCGCCAGCAGCTTGATGGCAGGCTCCTACAATGAGCAGTTCTTC.

The chain couples TRBV5-4 to TRBJ1-1; possibly TRBD1 for D (6 bases). The germline CDR1 and CDR2 sequences are SGHNT and YYREEE (reference sequence). V gave up 1 base and J gave up 3 bases, with 16 bases separating them. This CDR3 has 16 amino acids. CDR3 nucleotides: TGTGCCAGCAGCTTGTTCGTGGGGGCGCGGGACACTGAAGCTTTCTTT. Translating it yields CASSLFVGARDTEAFF.

The CDR3 DNA reads TGTGCCACGACAGGGTTCTATGGCTACACCTTC. This codes for CATTGFYGYTF. V is TRBV10-3 and J is TRBJ1-2, with TRBD1 identical over 7 bases. V lost 10 bases and J lost 4; bases outside the gene matches: 3. This CDR3 spans 11 amino acids. Per germline, CDR1 ENHRY and CDR2 SYGVKD.

The V call is TRBV28, the J call TRBJ2-2, with 7 bases identical to TRBD2. Trimming removed 5 bases from V and 1 base from J; junction bases left unmatched: 7. From germline, CDR1 is MDHEN and CDR2 SYDVKM. The CDR3 contains 16 residues. DNA for the CDR3: TGTGCCAGCAGTAAGACTAGCTCGGGGAACACCGGGGAGCTGTTTTTT. It specifies CASSKTSSGNTGELFF. Based on the CDR3 plus reference TRBV28 and TRBJ2-2, the full variable domain is DVKVTQSSRYLVKRTGEKVFLECVQDMDHENMFWYRQDPGLGLRLIYFSYDVKMKEKGDIPEGYSVSREKKERFSLILESASTNQTSMYLCASSKTSSGNTGELFFGEGSRLTVL.

The rearrangement joins TRBV7-8 to TRBJ1-5; D unclear. The length of the CDR3 is 16 residues. V was clipped by 5 bases and J by 0 bases, with 14 bases between them. Per germline, CDR1 SGHVS and CDR2 FQNEAQ. The CDR3, as DNA: TGTGCCAGCAGCCCGACAAACCGATATAGCAATCAGCCCCAGCATTTT. It specifies CASSPTNRYSNQPQHF.